Following are 15 T cell receptor beta chains from one sample sequenced in a study of identical twins (dated by TCRdb to the mid-2010s). The library was produced with 5' RACE. TCRdb lists the instrument as Illumina HiSeq 2000. TCRdb trimmed public reads at Q25 via fastp, called clones via MiXCR and kept in-frame beta chains. Identical CDR3 protein sequences are pooled into one entry, listed with their most common genes and DNA. The sample profile shows some 660,000 distinct CDR3 sequences; 8.6% of them were found once. 0.85% to 1% of the sample goes to the ten largest clones. These same records also appear under a second study, on yellow fever vaccine responses in identical twins.

The sequenced sample consisted of PBMCs. The receptor set was obtained from a woman between 18 and 29 years old in good health.

The chain combines TRBV20-1 with TRBJ1-5; TRBD1 aligns across 8 bases. CDR1 is DFQATT, CDR2 SNEGSKA, per germline (reference sequence). The CDR3 length is 15 residues. Losses at the gene ends were 5 bases for V and 3 bases for J; bases not matched to a gene: 9. The CDR3 DNA sequence: TGCAGTGCTTCAAGAGCGGGACAGGACAATCAGCCCCAGCATTTT. Translated: CSASRAGQDNQPQHF.

This clonotype was detected ten times or more. The V call is TRBV4-1, the J call TRBJ2-7; D gene uncertain. The CDR3 is made up of 18 amino acids. V lost 0 bases and J 0 bases, leaving 18 bases between the germline ends. CDR1 MGHRA and CDR2 YSYEKL come from the germline V gene. CDR3 in amino acids: CASSQDPPGSWSSYEQYF. The DNA for the CDR3 is TGCGCCAGCAGCCAAGATCCCCCGGGCAGCTGGAGCTCCTACGAGCAGTACTTC.

This clonotype turned up a few times. The CDR3 reads CASTTGREINEQFF. CDR3 DNA sequence: TGTGCCAGCACGACCGGGAGGGAGATCAATGAGCAGTTCTTC. This chain joins TRBV6-2 or TRBV6-3 and TRBJ2-1; TRBD2 agrees at 8 bases. The V gene end was trimmed by 7 bases and the J gene end by 6 bases; junction bases not matched to a gene: 8. In germline, CDR1 is MNHEY, CDR2 SVGEGT. CDR3 size: 14 residues.

The V and J genes are TRBV5-1 and TRBJ2-7; the match to TRBD1 covers 10 bases. The V segment lost 4 bases and the J segment 5 bases; nucleotides outside the gene matches: 6. Germline CDR1 reads SGHRS; CDR2 reads YFSETQ. This CDR3 spans 14 amino acids. In nucleotides, the CDR3 is TGCGCCAGCAGCACCCCGGGACAGGGGCACGAGCAGTACTTC. This translates into CASSTPGQGHEQYF.

This clonotype was detected ten times or more. The CDR3 nucleotides are TGCAGTGCTGAGGGGGCAGAAAACACCATATATTTT. Translated: CSAEGAENTIYF. This chain connects TRBV20-1 to TRBJ1-3; 7 bases match TRBD1. The V gene end was trimmed by 5 bases and the J gene end by 6 bases; junction bases not matched to a gene: 4. Germline loops: CDR1 DFQATT, CDR2 SNEGSKA (reference sequence). The CDR3 has 12 residues.

This clonotype was seen many times. J is TRBJ2-2 and V is TRBV7-8; D ambiguous. V shed 4 bases and J shed 6 bases, with 9 bases lying between them. The CDR3 sequence is 13 residues long. In germline, CDR1 is SGHVS, CDR2 FQNEAQ. The CDR3 spells CASSYSFSGELFF. The CDR3 region has the DNA TGTGCCAGCAGCTACTCCTTTTCCGGGGAGCTGTTTTTT.

This chain uses TRBV27 with TRBJ2-2, with D unclear. Germline V gives CDR1 MNHEY, CDR2 SMNVEV (reference sequence). Trimming shortened V by 8 bases and J by 5 bases, and 3 bases separated the two germline ends. There are 10 residues in the CDR3. CDR3: CASETGELFF. The CDR3 nucleotides are TGTGCCAGCGAAACCGGGGAGCTGTTTTTT.

This clonotype was seen a few times. V gene TRBV4-3 combines with J gene TRBJ2-1; 10 bases are a match to TRBD2. This CDR3 region has 16 residues. V lost 1 base, J lost 5 bases, and 5 bases stayed unmatched. Germline V gene lookup returns CDR1 LGHNA and CDR2 YSLEER. CDR3 bases: TGCGCCAGCAGCCAAGTTACTAGCGGGGCTGACAATGAGCAGTTCTTC. Translation gives CASSQVTSGADNEQFF.

The sample holds a few counts of this clonotype. This sequence joins TRBV20-1 and TRBJ1-4; TRBD1 might be the D (6 bases). The CDR3 is 15 residues long. The V gene's germline CDR1 is DFQATT and CDR2 SNEGSKA (reference sequence). V was shortened by 0 bases and J by 3 bases, with 11 bases between the two germline ends. The CDR3 is CSARDPGVPNEKLFF. The CDR3 nucleotides are TGCAGTGCTAGAGATCCAGGGGTTCCTAATGAAAAACTGTTTTTT.

In this sample, this clonotype turned up a few times. The rearrangement uses TRBV7-8 and TRBJ2-3; D unclear. Per the germline V gene, CDR1 is SGHVS and CDR2 is FQNEAQ. Trimming cost V 5 bases and J 0 bases, with 12 bases left between them. The CDR3 covers 15 residues. CDR3 protein: CASSLPGGSTDTQYF. Written as DNA, the CDR3 is TGTGCCAGCAGCCTCCCTGGCGGAAGCACAGATACGCAGTATTTT.

This clonotype was seen a handful of times. The chain links TRBV24-1 to TRBJ2-3, with a tentative D call TRBD2 (6 bases). There are 16 residues in the CDR3. From germline, CDR1 is KGHDR and CDR2 SFDVKD. The V and J ends lost 3 bases and 6 bases respectively, with 18 bases between them. DNA for the CDR3: TGTGCCACCAGTGATCCCACTAGAGCCCGGGGGGATACGCAGTATTTT. The encoded protein is CATSDPTRARGDTQYF.

This clonotype was detected ten times or more. The chain recombines TRBV3-1 with TRBJ2-5; no definite D call. The germline V gene has CDR1 LGHDT and CDR2 YNNKEL (reference sequence). V was trimmed by 0 bases and J by 4 bases, leaving 9 bases between them. The CDR3 is 14 amino acids. The CDR3 DNA sequence: TGTGCCAGCAGCCAAGATATGGAGAGAGAGACCCAGTACTTC. Its protein product is CASSQDMERETQYF.

Only a few counts were recorded for this clonotype. V gene TRBV20-1 combines with J gene TRBJ2-3; the match to TRBD2 covers 14 bases. Trimming at V came to 5 bases and at J to 6 bases, leaving 7 bases not matched to a gene. The CDR3 loop spans 15 amino acids. Germline V CDR1 and CDR2: DFQATT, SNEGSKA (reference sequence). This chain's CDR3 is CSALTGTSGSDTQYF. The DNA for the CDR3 is TGCAGTGCTTTAACCGGGACTAGCGGGAGTGATACGCAGTATTTT.

This clonotype has just a few counts. The rearrangement joins TRBV14 to TRBJ2-3; TRBD1 agrees at 8 bases. Trimming took 4 bases from V and 1 from J; bases not matched to a gene: 4. Looked up from germline, CDR1 is SGHDN and CDR2 is FVKESK. This CDR3 comprises 15 residues. The CDR3 bases are TGTGCCAGCAGCCGGCAGGGGGCACGCACAGATACGCAGTATTTT. Its translation is CASSRQGARTDTQYF.

This clonotype was seen a handful of times. This chain joins TRBV29-1 and TRBJ2-5; D may be TRBD2 (5 bases). V was trimmed by 5 bases and J by 1 base, leaving 8 bases between them. The CDR3 has 12 amino acids. The germline gives CDR1 SQVTM, CDR2 ANQGSEA. Here the CDR3 DNA reads TGCAGCGTTCAAGCGGCCCAAGAGACCCAGTACTTC. Its protein is CSVQAAQETQYF.